What follows are 15 T cell receptor beta chains derived from one specimen sequenced in a study of cytomegalovirus exposure and HLA in healthy donors. Here immunoSEQ multiplex PCR was the method, and the copy in TCRdb shows in-frame clones only, minus some. Altogether over 150,000 clones are present, about 89% being singletons, with the ten largest covering roughly 3%. Sequenced input: PBMCs. The origin of the receptors is a woman aged 18-29 years in good health and CMV-seropositive.

In this sample, this clone turned up once. The chain joins TRBV27 to TRBJ2-7; 9 bases match TRBD2. V shed 5 bases, J shed 7 bases, and the junction held 9 bases outside the gene matches. This CDR3 spans 14 amino acids. The V gene's germline CDR1 is MNHEY and CDR2 SMNVEV (reference sequence). CDR3 nucleotide sequence: TGTGCCAGCAGTATCGCGGGAGGGACGGGGGAGCAGTACTTC. This sequence encodes CASSIAGGTGEQYF.

This chain connects TRBV5-5 to TRBJ2-4, with D maybe TRBD1 (6 bases). Trimming removed 5 bases at V and 4 bases at J, with 16 bases between. Germline V CDR1 and CDR2: SGHKS, YYEKEE (reference sequence). This CDR3 has 15 residues. The CDR3 reads CASSRWGQAKNIQYF. As DNA, the CDR3 is TGTGCCAGCAGTCGTTGGGGACAAGCAAAAAACATTCAGTACTTC.

The rearrangement links TRBV12-5 to TRBJ1-4, with 9 bases identical to TRBD1. There are 14 residues in the CDR3. The germline V gene encodes CDR1 LGHNT and CDR2 FRNRAP. V gave up 5 bases and J gave up 11 bases; unmatched junction bases: 9. CDR3 protein: CASGIGTGPGKLFF. The CDR3 DNA sequence: TGTGCTAGTGGTATCGGGACAGGGCCGGGCAAACTGTTTTTT.

This clone was picked up one time. This rearrangement joins TRBV5-4 to TRBJ2-7; no clear D. The CDR3 runs 13 residues. V was pared by 3 bases and J by 0 bases, with 7 bases between. CDR1 and CDR2 (germline): SGHNT, YYREEE (reference sequence). This chain's CDR3 is CASSSALSYEQYF. The CDR3 DNA follows: TGTGCCAGCAGCTCCGCGCTCTCCTACGAGCAGTACTTC.

V is TRBV27 and J is TRBJ2-1; D is perhaps TRBD1 (5 bases). CDR1 is MNHEY, CDR2 SMNVEV, per germline (reference sequence). V shed 6 bases and J shed 4 bases, with 19 bases lying between them. CDR3 size: 16 residues. The CDR3 loop is CASRPDQGRRYNEQFF. As DNA, the CDR3 is TGTGCCAGCAGGCCGGACCAGGGTCGAAGATACAATGAGCAGTTCTTC.

The chain joins TRBV2 to TRBJ2-3; possible D gene TRBD2, 6 bases. Germline V gives CDR1 SNHLY, CDR2 FYNNEI. The V and J ends lost 4 bases and 1 base respectively, with 15 bases between them. The CDR3 length is 16 residues. CDR3 sequence (DNA): TGTGCCAGCAGTGGGATAGCGGCCCAACGCACAGATACGCAGTATTTT. The encoded protein is CASSGIAAQRTDTQYF.

The chain combines TRBV9 with TRBJ2-5, with 10 bases aligning to TRBD2. V dropped 0 bases and J dropped 4; count of bases not matched to a gene: 6. Germline CDR1 is SGDLS and CDR2 is YYNGEE. The CDR3 is made up of 16 amino acids. The CDR3 nucleotides read TGTGCCAGCAGCGTAGGGAGCGGGAGGGTCGGAGAGACCCAGTACTTC. Residues: CASSVGSGRVGETQYF.

The V gene is TRBV6-1, the J gene TRBJ2-2; 11 bases are a match to TRBD2. The CDR3 extends over 15 amino acids. V lost 3 bases to trimming and J lost 6 bases; unmatched junction nucleotides: 3. Germline V gene lookup returns CDR1 MNHNS and CDR2 SASEGT. This CDR3 reads CASSEETSGAGELFF. The CDR3 DNA follows: TGTGCCAGCAGTGAGGAGACTAGCGGGGCCGGGGAGCTGTTTTTT.

The chain couples TRBV7-3 to TRBJ2-1, with 9 bases lining up with TRBD2. Per the germline V gene, CDR1 is SGHTA and CDR2 is FQGTGA. V shed 0 bases, J shed 6 bases, and the junction held 6 bases outside the gene matches. The CDR3 is made up of 16 amino acids. CDR3 sequence: CASSLTRLAGPNEQFF. The CDR3 DNA follows: TGTGCCAGCAGCTTAACGCGGCTAGCGGGACCCAATGAGCAGTTCTTC. Drawing the rest from reference TRBV7-3 and TRBJ2-1, the complete variable domain is GAGVSQTPSNKVTEKGKYVELRCDPISGHTALYWYRQSLGQGPEFLIYFQGTGAADDSGLPNDRFFAVRPEGSVSTLKIQRTERGDSAVYLCASSLTRLAGPNEQFFGPGTRLTVL.

This chain connects TRBV7-2 to TRBJ2-2; D is possibly TRBD1 (6 bases). Germline CDR1 and CDR2: SGHTA and FQGNSA. This CDR3 is built from 15 residues. V lost 5 bases to trimming and J lost 1 base, with 11 bases between them. The CDR3 loop is CASSPTGQNTGELFF. CDR3 DNA: TGTGCCAGCAGCCCTACGGGACAGAACACCGGGGAGCTGTTTTTT.

This clone showed up just once. V gene TRBV28 combines with J gene TRBJ2-1; a weak D match, TRBD1 (5 bases). CDR3 length: 16 residues. V dropped 3 bases and J dropped 6 bases, with 18 bases sitting between them. CDR1 and CDR2 (germline): MDHEN, SYDVKM. Here the CDR3 reads CASSLLSAAGSNEQFF. As DNA, the CDR3 is TGTGCCAGCAGTTTGCTCTCGGCGGCAGGGTCCAATGAGCAGTTCTTC.

The rearrangement links TRBV5-1 to TRBJ2-5; 13 bases agree with TRBD2. From germline, CDR1 is SGHRS and CDR2 YFSETQ. CDR3 length equals 19 residues. The V and J ends lost 1 base and 4 bases, in that order; junction bases with no gene match: 13. CDR3 residues: CASSLPSSLAGGPRETQYF. CDR3 in DNA: TGCGCCAGCAGCTTGCCCTCCTCACTAGCGGGAGGGCCTAGAGAGACCCAGTACTTC.

The chain employs TRBV19 and TRBJ1-5; 9 nucleotides agree with TRBD1. With 8 bases clipped from V and 7 bases from J, the junction kept 6 bases outside the gene matches. Per the germline V gene, CDR1 is LNHDA and CDR2 is SQIVND (reference sequence). CDR3 length: 13 amino acids. The CDR3 is CASSTGGRQPQHF. Written as DNA, the CDR3 is TGTGCCAGTTCTACAGGGGGCAGGCAGCCCCAGCATTTT.

This chain links TRBV29-1 with TRBJ2-1; D uncertain. Germline values: CDR1 SQVTM, CDR2 ANQGSEA. The CDR3 totals 13 residues. With 4 bases removed from V and 0 bases from J, the gap between germline ends came to 7 bases. CDR3 protein: CSVVASSYNEQFF. The DNA of the CDR3 is TGCAGCGTTGTAGCCAGCTCCTACAATGAGCAGTTCTTC.

The chain couples TRBV27 to TRBJ2-3, with 10 bases identical to TRBD2. The CDR3 contains 14 residues. The trim removed 6 bases at V and 7 bases at J, leaving 7 bases unmatched. CDR1 and CDR2 (germline): MNHEY, SMNVEV (reference sequence). The CDR3 sequence is CASRGPSGGNTQYF. The DNA for the CDR3 is TGTGCCAGCAGAGGGCCTAGCGGGGGAAATACGCAGTATTTT.